This entry features one T cell receptor (beta chain) sequence. Its antigen is not identified. TCRdb fed the 5' RACE reads into MiXCR, producing one record per CDR3 protein. The table lists about 560,000 distinct CDR3 sequences, roughly 22% of them singletons. This sample was included in a study of T-cell memory formation after mild COVID-19. Study results and limitations: CD4+ contracting clones lay mainly in CM and EM, CD8+ ones in EMRA.

Germline-derived CDR1 and CDR2 are SGDLS and YYNGEE. This CDR3 comprises 15 residues. The V gene lost 2 bases and the J gene lost 0 bases, with 11 bases spanning the gap. The sample was PBMCs or a T cell subset sorted from them (not recorded which). This clonotype originated in an adult woman who had mild COVID-19 (a few samples of this study predate the infection). Cell type and time point are not known. V gene TRBV9 combines with J gene TRBJ1-1; D remains ambiguous. The CDR3 DNA is TGTGCCAGCAGCGTCTCAGACGGGATGAACACTGAAGCTTTCTTT. Residues: CASSVSDGMNTEAFF.